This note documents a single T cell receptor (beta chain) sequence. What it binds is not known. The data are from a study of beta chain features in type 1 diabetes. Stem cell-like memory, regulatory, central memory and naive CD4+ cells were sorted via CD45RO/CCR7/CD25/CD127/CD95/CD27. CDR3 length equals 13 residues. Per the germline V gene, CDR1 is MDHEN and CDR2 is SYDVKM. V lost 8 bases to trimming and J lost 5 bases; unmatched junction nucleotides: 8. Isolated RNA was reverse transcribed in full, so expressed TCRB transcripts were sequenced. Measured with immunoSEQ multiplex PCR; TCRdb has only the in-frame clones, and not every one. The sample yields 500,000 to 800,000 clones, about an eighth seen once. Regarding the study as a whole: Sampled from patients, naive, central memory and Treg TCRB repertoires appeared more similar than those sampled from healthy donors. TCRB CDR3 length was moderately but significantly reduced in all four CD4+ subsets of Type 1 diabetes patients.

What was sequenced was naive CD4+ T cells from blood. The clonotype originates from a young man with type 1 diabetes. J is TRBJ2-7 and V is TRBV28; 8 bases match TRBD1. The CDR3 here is CASHQGAVDEQYF. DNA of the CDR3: TGTGCCAGCCACCAGGGGGCGGTCGACGAGCAGTACTTC.